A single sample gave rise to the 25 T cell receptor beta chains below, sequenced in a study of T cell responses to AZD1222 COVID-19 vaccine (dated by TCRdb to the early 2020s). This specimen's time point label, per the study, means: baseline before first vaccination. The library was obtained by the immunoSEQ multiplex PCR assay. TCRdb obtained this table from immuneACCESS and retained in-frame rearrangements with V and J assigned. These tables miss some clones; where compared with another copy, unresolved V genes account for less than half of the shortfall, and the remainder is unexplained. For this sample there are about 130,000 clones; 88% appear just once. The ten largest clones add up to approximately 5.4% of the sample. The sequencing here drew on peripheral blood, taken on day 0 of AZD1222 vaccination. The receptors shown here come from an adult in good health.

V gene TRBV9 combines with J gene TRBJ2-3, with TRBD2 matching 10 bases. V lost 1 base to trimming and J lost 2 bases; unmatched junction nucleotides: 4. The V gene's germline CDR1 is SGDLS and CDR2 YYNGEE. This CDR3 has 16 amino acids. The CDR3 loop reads CASSVSSGRATDTQYF. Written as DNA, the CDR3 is TGTGCCAGCAGCGTATCTAGCGGGAGAGCCACAGATACGCAGTATTTT.

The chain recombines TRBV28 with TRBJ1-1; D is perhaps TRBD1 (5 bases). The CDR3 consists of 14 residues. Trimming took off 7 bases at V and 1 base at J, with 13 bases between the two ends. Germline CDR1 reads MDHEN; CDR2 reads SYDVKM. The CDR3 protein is CASKPLGGNTEAFF. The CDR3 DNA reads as TGTGCCAGCAAACCCCTCGGGGGGAACACTGAAGCTTTCTTT.

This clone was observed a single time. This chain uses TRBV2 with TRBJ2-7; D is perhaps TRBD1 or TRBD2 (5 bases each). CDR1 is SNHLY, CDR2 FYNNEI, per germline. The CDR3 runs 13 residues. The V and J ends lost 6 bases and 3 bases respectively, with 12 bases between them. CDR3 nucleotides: TGTGCCAGCAGAACCGGGACCAACTACGAGCAGTACTTC. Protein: CASRTGTNYEQYF.

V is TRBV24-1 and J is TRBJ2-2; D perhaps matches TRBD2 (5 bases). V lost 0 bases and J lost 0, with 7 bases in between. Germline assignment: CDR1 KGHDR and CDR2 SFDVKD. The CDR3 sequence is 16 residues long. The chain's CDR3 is CATSDLGSSNTGELFF. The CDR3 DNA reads TGTGCCACCAGTGATTTGGGGAGCTCGAACACCGGGGAGCTGTTTTTT.

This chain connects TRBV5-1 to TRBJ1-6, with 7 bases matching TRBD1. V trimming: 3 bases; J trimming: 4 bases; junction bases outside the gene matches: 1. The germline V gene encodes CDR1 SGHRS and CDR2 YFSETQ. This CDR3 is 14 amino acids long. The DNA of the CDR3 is TGCGCCAGCAGCTGGGGACAGTATAATTCACCCCTCCACTTT. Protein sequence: CASSWGQYNSPLHF.

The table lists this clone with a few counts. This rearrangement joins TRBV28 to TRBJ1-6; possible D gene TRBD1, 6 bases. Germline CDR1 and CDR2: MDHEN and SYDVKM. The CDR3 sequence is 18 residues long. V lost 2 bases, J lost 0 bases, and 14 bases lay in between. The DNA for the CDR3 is TGTGCCAGCAGTTTAGGGGGAACAGGGAGCTCCTATAATTCACCCCTCCACTTT. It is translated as CASSLGGTGSSYNSPLHF.

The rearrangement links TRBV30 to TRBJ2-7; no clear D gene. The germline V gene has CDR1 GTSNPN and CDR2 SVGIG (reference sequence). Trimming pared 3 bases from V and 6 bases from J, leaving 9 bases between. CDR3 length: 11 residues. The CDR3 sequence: CAWRLGGEQYF. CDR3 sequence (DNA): TGTGCCTGGAGATTGGGCGGCGAGCAGTACTTC.

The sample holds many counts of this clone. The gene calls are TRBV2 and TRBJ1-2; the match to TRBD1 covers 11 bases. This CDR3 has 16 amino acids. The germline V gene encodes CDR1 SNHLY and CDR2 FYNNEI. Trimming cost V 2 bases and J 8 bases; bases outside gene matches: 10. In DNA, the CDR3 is TGTGCCAGCAGTGAAATTCCGGGACAGGGGGTAGGAGGCTACACCTTC. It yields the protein CASSEIPGQGVGGYTF.

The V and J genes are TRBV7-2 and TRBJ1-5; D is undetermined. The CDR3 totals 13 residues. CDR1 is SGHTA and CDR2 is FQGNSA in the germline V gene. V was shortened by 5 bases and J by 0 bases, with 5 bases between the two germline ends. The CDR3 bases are TGTGCCAGCAGCCTGATTAGCAATCAGCCCCAGCATTTT. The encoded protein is CASSLISNQPQHF.

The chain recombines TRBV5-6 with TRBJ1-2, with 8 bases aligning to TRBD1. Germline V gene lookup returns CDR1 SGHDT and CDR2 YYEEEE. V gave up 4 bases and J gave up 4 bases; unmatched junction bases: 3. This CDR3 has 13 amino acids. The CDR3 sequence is CASSVGQGYGYTF. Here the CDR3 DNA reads TGTGCCAGCAGCGTAGGACAGGGCTATGGCTACACCTTC.

The DNA of the CDR3 is TGTGCCATCAACCCCGACGGGAGTAACTATGGCTACACCTTC. Its protein product is CAINPDGSNYGYTF. The chain joins TRBV10-3 to TRBJ1-2; D remains ambiguous. This CDR3 region has 14 residues. Trimming stripped 7 bases from V and 1 base from J, with 13 bases between. Germline CDR1 is ENHRY and CDR2 is SYGVKD.

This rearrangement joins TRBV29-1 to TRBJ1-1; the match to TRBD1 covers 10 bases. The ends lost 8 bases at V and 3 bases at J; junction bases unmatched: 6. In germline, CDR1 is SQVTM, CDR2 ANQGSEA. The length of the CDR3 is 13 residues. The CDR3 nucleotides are TGCAGCCTATGGACAGGGGGGTACACTGAAGCTTTCTTT. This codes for CSLWTGGYTEAFF.

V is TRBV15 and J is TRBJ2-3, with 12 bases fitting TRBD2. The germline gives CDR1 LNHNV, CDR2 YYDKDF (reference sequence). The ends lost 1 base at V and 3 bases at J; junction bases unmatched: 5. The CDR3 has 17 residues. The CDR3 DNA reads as TGTGCCACCAGCAGAGCCTTACTAGCGGGAGGTACAGATACGCAGTATTTT. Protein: CATSRALLAGGTDTQYF.

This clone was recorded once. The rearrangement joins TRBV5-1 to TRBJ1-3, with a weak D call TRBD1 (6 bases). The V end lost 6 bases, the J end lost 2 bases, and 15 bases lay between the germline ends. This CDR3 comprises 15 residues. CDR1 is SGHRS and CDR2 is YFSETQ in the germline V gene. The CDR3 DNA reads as TGCGCCAGCATCATGGGGGCAGGGGCTGGAAACACCATATATTTT. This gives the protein CASIMGAGAGNTIYF.

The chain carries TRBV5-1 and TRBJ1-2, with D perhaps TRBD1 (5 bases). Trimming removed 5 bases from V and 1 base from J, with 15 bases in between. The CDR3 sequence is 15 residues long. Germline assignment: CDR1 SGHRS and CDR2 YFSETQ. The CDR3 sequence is CASRMNPGGNYGYTF. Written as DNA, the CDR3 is TGCGCCAGCAGAATGAACCCGGGGGGTAACTATGGCTACACCTTC.

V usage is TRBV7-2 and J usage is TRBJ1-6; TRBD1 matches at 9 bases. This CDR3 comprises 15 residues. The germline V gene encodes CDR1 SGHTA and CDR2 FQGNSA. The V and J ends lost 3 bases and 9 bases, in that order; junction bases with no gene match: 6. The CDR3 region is CASSFQGQGGSPLHF. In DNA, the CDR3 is TGTGCCAGCAGCTTCCAGGGACAGGGAGGTTCACCCCTCCACTTT.

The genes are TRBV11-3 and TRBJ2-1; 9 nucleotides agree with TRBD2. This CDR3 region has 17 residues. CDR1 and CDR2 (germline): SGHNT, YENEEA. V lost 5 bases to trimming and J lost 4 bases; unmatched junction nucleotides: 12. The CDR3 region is CASSERGASPTYNEQFF. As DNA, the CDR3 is TGTGCCAGCAGCGAGCGGGGGGCCTCCCCGACATACAATGAGCAGTTCTTC.

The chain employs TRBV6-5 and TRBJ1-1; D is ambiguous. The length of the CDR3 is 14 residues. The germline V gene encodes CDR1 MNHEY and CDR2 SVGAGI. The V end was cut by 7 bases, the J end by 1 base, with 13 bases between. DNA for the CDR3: TGTGCCAGCATGGGTGGGGTAACGAACACTGAAGCTTTCTTT. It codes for CASMGGVTNTEAFF.

This CDR3 reads CASKGGMNQPQHF. The CDR3 region has the DNA TGTGCCAGCAAGGGGGGTATGAATCAGCCCCAGCATTTT. The chain combines TRBV2 with TRBJ1-5; TRBD1 is a possible D gene (6 bases). The CDR3 runs to 13 residues. The V gene lost 7 bases and the J gene lost 4 bases, with 11 bases spanning the gap. CDR1 SNHLY and CDR2 FYNNEI come from the germline V gene. The full variable domain, its missing parts supplied by reference TRBV2 and TRBJ1-5, is EPEVTQTPSHQVTQMGQEVILRCVPISNHLYFYWYRQILGQKVEFLVSFYNNEISEKSEIFDDQFSVERPDGSNFTLKIRSTKLEDSAMYFCASKGGMNQPQHFGDGTRLSIL.

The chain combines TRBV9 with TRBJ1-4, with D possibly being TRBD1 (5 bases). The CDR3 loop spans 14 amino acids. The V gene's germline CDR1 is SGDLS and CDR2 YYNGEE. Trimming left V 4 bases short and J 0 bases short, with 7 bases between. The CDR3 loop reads CASSLGATNEKLFF. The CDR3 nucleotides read TGTGCCAGCAGCCTGGGGGCAACTAATGAAAAACTGTTTTTT.

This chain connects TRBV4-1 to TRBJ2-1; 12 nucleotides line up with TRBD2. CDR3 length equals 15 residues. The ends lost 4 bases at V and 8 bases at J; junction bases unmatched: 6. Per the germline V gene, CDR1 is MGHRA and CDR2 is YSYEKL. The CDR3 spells CASSLRTSGIYEQFF. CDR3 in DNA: TGCGCCAGCAGCCTGAGGACTAGCGGGATCTATGAGCAGTTCTTC.

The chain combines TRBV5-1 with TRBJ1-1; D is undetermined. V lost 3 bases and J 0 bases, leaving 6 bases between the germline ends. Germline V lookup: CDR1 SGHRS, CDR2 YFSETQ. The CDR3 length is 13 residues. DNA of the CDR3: TGCGCCAGCAGCTCCTTTATGAACACTGAAGCTTTCTTT. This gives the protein CASSSFMNTEAFF.

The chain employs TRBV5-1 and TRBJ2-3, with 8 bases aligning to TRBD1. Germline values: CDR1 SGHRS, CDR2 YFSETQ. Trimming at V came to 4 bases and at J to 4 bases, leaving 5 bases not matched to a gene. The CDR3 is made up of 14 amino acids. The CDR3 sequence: CASSDQGASDTQYF. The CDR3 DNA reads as TGCGCCAGCAGCGATCAGGGGGCCTCAGATACGCAGTATTTT.

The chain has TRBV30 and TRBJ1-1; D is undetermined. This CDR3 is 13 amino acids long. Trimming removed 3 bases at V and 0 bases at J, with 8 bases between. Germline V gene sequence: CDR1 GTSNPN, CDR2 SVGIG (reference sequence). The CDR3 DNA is TGTGCCTGGAGGGACTCGATGAACACTGAAGCTTTCTTT. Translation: CAWRDSMNTEAFF.

CDR3 nucleotides: TGTGCCAGCAGCTTGCAAAAGGGGGAGGCCTACGAGCAGTACTTC. It yields the protein CASSLQKGEAYEQYF. The V gene is TRBV5-4, the J gene TRBJ2-7, with D tentatively TRBD1 or TRBD2 (6 bases each). V gave up 1 base and J gave up 2 bases, with 13 bases separating them. CDR3 length: 15 amino acids. CDR1 is SGHNT and CDR2 is YYREEE in the germline V gene (reference sequence).